The 13 T cell receptor beta chains listed next were all sequenced from one sample in a study of shared clonotypes between healthy human individuals. TCRdb keeps only in-frame clones here, not all; method: immunoSEQ multiplex PCR. The data show 2 million to 3 million clones, over 85% seen once. Sequenced: naive CD4+ T cells from PBMCs. The subset is: CD45RA+ positively selected. The receptors stem from a man between 18 and 35 years old in good health. Some clones in this sample may be carry-over from other donors' samples.

The V call is TRBV5-4, the J call TRBJ1-3; TRBD1 matches at 9 bases. CDR3 size: 15 residues. Per germline, CDR1 SGHNT and CDR2 YYREEE (reference sequence). The V segment lost 3 bases and the J segment 2 bases; nucleotides outside the gene matches: 3. The CDR3 bases are TGTGCCAGCAGCTGGGACAGGGAGGCTGGAAACACCATATATTTT. Translating it yields CASSWDREAGNTIYF.

CDR3 amino acids: CASSINRWQPQHF. CDR3 nucleotide sequence: TGTGCCAGTAGTATCAACCGGTGGCAGCCCCAGCATTTT. The rearrangement links TRBV19 to TRBJ1-5; no reliable D call. This CDR3 comprises 13 residues. Germline CDR1 and CDR2: LNHDA and SQIVND (reference sequence). Trimming pared 3 bases from V and 7 bases from J, leaving 10 bases between.

This sequence joins TRBV29-1 and TRBJ1-1; tentatively, D is TRBD1 (5 bases). The V gene's germline CDR1 is SQVTM and CDR2 ANQGSEA. Trimming took off 3 bases at V and 6 bases at J, with 17 bases between the two ends. The CDR3 spans 14 residues. The DNA for the CDR3 is TGCAGCGTTGACCTTCCTTGGCGGGGGGCTGAAGCTTTCTTT. It specifies CSVDLPWRGAEAFF.

The chain has TRBV18 and TRBJ2-1; no clear D gene. Trimming left V 2 bases short and J 3 bases short, with 14 bases between. The CDR3 loop spans 16 amino acids. From germline, CDR1 is KGHSH and CDR2 LQKENI. The CDR3 coding sequence is TGTGCCAGCTCACCAGAAAGGACGGGTCTCTACAATGAGCAGTTCTTC. This codes for CASSPERTGLYNEQFF.

This rearrangement joins TRBV25-1 to TRBJ2-2, with TRBD1 as a possible D gene (5 bases). This CDR3 has 16 residues. Germline V gene lookup returns CDR1 MGHDK and CDR2 SYGVNS. With 5 bases removed from V and 5 bases from J, the gap between germline ends came to 18 bases. CDR3 nucleotide sequence: TGTGCCAGCAGTCCTGGGCTCACTTCAGGGACCGGGGAGCTGTTTTTT. Its protein product is CASSPGLTSGTGELFF.

The chain has TRBV18 and TRBJ2-7, with D hard to call. The CDR3 loop spans 15 amino acids. Trimming shortened V by 0 bases and J by 3 bases, and 12 bases separated the two germline ends. CDR1 is KGHSH, CDR2 LQKENI, per germline. CDR3 sequence: CASSPPEREIYEQYF. The CDR3 coding sequence is TGTGCCAGCTCACCACCGGAAAGGGAAATCTACGAGCAGTACTTC.

This clone was observed a handful of times. This sequence joins TRBV19 and TRBJ1-1; perhaps TRBD1 as D (5 bases). The germline CDR1 and CDR2 sequences are LNHDA and SQIVND (reference sequence). V lost 6 bases and J lost 0, with 14 bases in between. The CDR3 is 15 residues long. DNA for the CDR3: TGTGCCAGTAGCCGGGGGTCCCTGTTGAACACTGAAGCTTTCTTT. It specifies CASSRGSLLNTEAFF.

Details on this clone: Other DNA sequences of this sample code for an identical CDR3. This sequence joins TRBV5-1 and TRBJ1-1; D remains unclear. CDR3 length: 13 amino acids. Per the germline V gene, CDR1 is SGHRS and CDR2 is YFSETQ. V lost 1 base and J 3 bases, leaving 7 bases between the germline ends. In DNA form, the CDR3 reads TGCGCCAGCAGCTTGTATGGGGACACTGAAGCTTTCTTT. It codes for CASSLYGDTEAFF.

About this clone: The final CDR3 position lacks the conserved phenylalanine or tryptophan, pointing to a likely read error. This rearrangement joins TRBV18 to TRBJ1-1; 10 bases are a match to TRBD1. The V gene's germline CDR1 is KGHSH and CDR2 LQKENI. Unmatched junction bases numbered 3, after V lost 4 bases and J lost 1 base. The CDR3 consists of 15 residues. The CDR3 coding sequence is TGTGCCAGCTCACTCGGACAGGGGGGGAACACTGAAGCTTTCCTT. Its protein product is CASSLGQGGNTEAFL.

With regard to this clone: This sample includes further DNA sequences coding for the same CDR3. The gene calls are TRBV6-1 and TRBJ2-2; D might be TRBD1 (5 bases). This CDR3 spans 14 amino acids. Germline-derived CDR1 and CDR2 are MNHNS and SASEGT. The ends were cut back, 4 bases at V and 0 bases at J, with 6 bases in the middle. The CDR3 sequence is CASSGQSNTGELFF. The CDR3, as DNA: TGTGCCAGCAGTGGACAGTCGAACACCGGGGAGCTGTTTTTT.

A single count supports this clone. V and J are TRBV11-2 and TRBJ2-3; D gene uncertain. CDR3 length equals 13 residues. Germline CDR1 and CDR2: SGHAT and FQNNGV. V was trimmed by 0 bases and J by 4 bases, leaving 5 bases between them. CDR3 bases: TGTGCCAGCAGCTTAGATCAGGCAGATACGCAGTATTTT. Encoded protein: CASSLDQADTQYF.

This clone was picked up a small number of times. The rearrangement uses TRBV10-3 and TRBJ1-1, with D maybe TRBD1 (6 bases). The V end lost 4 bases, the J end lost 4 bases, and 13 bases lay between the germline ends. Per germline, CDR1 ENHRY and CDR2 SYGVKD. The CDR3 extends over 14 amino acids. The CDR3 DNA sequence: TGTGCCATCAGTGTAGGGGGTCAGGGCACTGAAGCTTTCTTT. It encodes CAISVGGQGTEAFF.

Turning to this clone: The sample has other DNA sequences that encode this CDR3 too. V is TRBV5-1 and J is TRBJ2-1; D is possibly TRBD1 or TRBD2 (6 bases each). Germline CDR1 SGHRS, CDR2 YFSETQ. The ends were cut back, 1 base at V and 8 bases at J, with 10 bases in the middle. The CDR3 has 13 amino acids. As DNA, the CDR3 is TGCGCCAGCAGCTTGACCGGGGGCGATGAGCAGTTCTTC. It codes for CASSLTGGDEQFF. Full variable domain (missing parts from reference TRBV5-1 and TRBJ2-1): KAGVTQTPRYLIKTRGQQVTLSCSPISGHRSVSWYQQTPGQGLQFLFEYFSETQRNKGNFPGRFSGRQFSNSRSEMNVSTLELGDSALYLCASSLTGGDEQFFGPGTRLTVL.